This T cell receptor beta chain was recovered during a study of post-analysis software for immune sequencing data. Across the study: The disease courses covered relapsing-remitting, secondary progressive and progressive-relapsing multiple sclerosis.

cDNA libraries of TCR beta carried unique molecular identifiers. TCRdb reprocessed the PCR reads with MiXCR, giving one entry per CDR3 protein. The table shows 740,000 or so distinct CDR3 sequences, with about 50% occurring only once. Overall study results and limits: Compared with controls, patients had more of about 5 TRBV segments, including TRBV5-6, TRBV5-1 and TRBV20-1.

To note about this clonotype: Its specificity is unknown.

The CDR3 is made up of 16 amino acids. Germline CDR1 is MNHEY and CDR2 is SVGAGI. The V end lost 0 bases, the J end lost 7 bases, and 15 bases lay between the germline ends. The sequencing input was blood. This rearrangement joins TRBV6-5 to TRBJ1-4, with D uncertain. The receptor was isolated from a girl under 18 with multiple sclerosis. The CDR3 DNA is TGTGCCAGCAGTTACTCGCAAGCTGGGTGGGGTGAAAAACTGTTTTTT. This codes for CASSYSQAGWGEKLFF.